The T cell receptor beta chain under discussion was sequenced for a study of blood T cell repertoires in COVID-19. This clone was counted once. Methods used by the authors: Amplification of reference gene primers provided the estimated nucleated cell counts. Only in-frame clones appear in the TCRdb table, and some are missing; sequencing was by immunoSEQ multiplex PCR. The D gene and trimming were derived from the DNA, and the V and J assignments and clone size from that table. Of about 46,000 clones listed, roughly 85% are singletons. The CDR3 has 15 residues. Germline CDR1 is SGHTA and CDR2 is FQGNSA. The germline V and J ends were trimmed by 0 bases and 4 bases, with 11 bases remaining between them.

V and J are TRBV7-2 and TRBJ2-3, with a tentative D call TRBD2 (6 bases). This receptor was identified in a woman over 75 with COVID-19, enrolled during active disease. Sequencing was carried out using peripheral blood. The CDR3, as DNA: TGTGCCAGCAGCTTAGCCGGCGGGACCGCAGATACGCAGTATTTT. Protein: CASSLAGGTADTQYF.